Following are 30 T cell receptor beta chains from one sample sequenced in a study of TIL therapy for anti-PD-1-resistant metastatic lung cancer. Described time point: pre-treatment sample, taken before nivolumab and TIL therapy. Most excised metastases sampled were pleural nodules or supraclavicular lymph nodes. The libraries were made with immunoSEQ v3. Profiling relied on immunoSEQ multiplex PCR, and the TCRdb table lists in-frame clones only, not all of them. The sample lists 95,000 or so clones; around three fifths were seen once. The material sequenced was tumor tissue, taken at baseline. These receptors were taken from a person aged 25 to 79 with non-small cell lung cancer.

This chain links TRBV7-8 with TRBJ2-1; 8 nucleotides match TRBD1. CDR3 length: 15 residues. Germline V CDR1 and CDR2: SGHVS, FQNEAQ. V lost 0 bases and J lost 6; bases outside the gene matches: 4. The CDR3 DNA sequence: TGTGCCAGCAGCTTAGCTGCCAGGGGGCTCAATGAGCAGTTCTTC. The encoded protein is CASSLAARGLNEQFF.

This clone was detected a few times. The rearrangement links TRBV29-1 to TRBJ2-7; a possible D gene is TRBD2 (5 bases). The V and J ends lost 6 bases and 12 bases respectively, with 18 bases between them. This CDR3 is 11 amino acids long. The germline V gene has CDR1 SQVTM and CDR2 ANQGSEA. CDR3 coding DNA: TGCAGCGTCGGGCCGAGGGAAGAAAGGTACTTC. Translated, it gives CSVGPREERYF.

The chain is built from TRBV3-1 (or the pseudogene TRBV3-2) and TRBJ2-2, with 11 bases fitting TRBD2. V shed 0 bases and J 7 bases; nucleotides not matched to a gene: 10. Germline CDR1 reads LGHDT; CDR2 reads YNNKEL (reference sequence). The CDR3 is 18 amino acids. CDR3 sequence reads: CASSQEGRLAGRFGELFF. CDR3 bases: TGTGCCAGCAGCCAAGAGGGGCGACTAGCGGGAAGGTTCGGGGAGCTGTTTTTT.

CDR3 sequence (DNA): TGTGCCAGCAGCCAGACAGGGGGCCGGGAGACCCAGTACTTC. It specifies CASSQTGGRETQYF. The rearrangement joins TRBV6-5 to TRBJ2-5; TRBD1 agrees at 10 bases. The CDR3 is made up of 14 amino acids. Per germline, CDR1 MNHEY and CDR2 SVGAGI. The J segment lost 5 bases and the V segment lost 6 bases, leaving 6 bases of the junction unmatched.

This chain uses TRBV6-4 with TRBJ1-1; 8 bases match TRBD1. V trimming: 6 bases; J trimming: 4 bases; junction bases outside the gene matches: 7. The CDR3 is made up of 14 amino acids. The germline V gene encodes CDR1 MRHNA and CDR2 SNTAGT. Here the CDR3 reads CASSPGGAGTEAFF. The CDR3 region has the DNA TGTGCCAGCAGCCCAGGGGGCGCGGGCACTGAAGCTTTCTTT.

This clone was detected only a few times. The rearrangement links TRBV4-2 to TRBJ2-1, with 8 positions matching TRBD2. Germline loops: CDR1 LGHNA, CDR2 YNFKEQ. The CDR3 sequence is 15 residues long. V lost 4 bases and J lost 5; bases outside the gene matches: 7. In nucleotides, the CDR3 is TGTGCCAGCAGCCTAAGAACGGGGGGGGACAATGAGCAGTTCTTC. This codes for CASSLRTGGDNEQFF.

V is TRBV10-3 and J is TRBJ2-2, with D maybe TRBD2 (5 bases). V lost 2 bases, J lost 3 bases, and 10 bases lay in between. CDR1 is ENHRY, CDR2 SYGVKD, per germline. The CDR3 spans 15 residues. The CDR3 sequence: CAISERSGYTGELFF. The CDR3 coding sequence is TGTGCCATCAGTGAGCGGAGCGGTTACACCGGGGAGCTGTTTTTT.

The J gene is TRBJ1-2, the V gene TRBV5-1; 8 nucleotides align to TRBD1. V was pared by 0 bases and J by 1 base, with 2 bases of the junction left unmatched. In germline, CDR1 is SGHRS, CDR2 YFSETQ. The CDR3 has 15 amino acids. Here the CDR3 reads CASSLETGVNYGYTF. The CDR3 coding sequence is TGCGCCAGCAGCTTGGAGACAGGGGTTAACTATGGCTACACCTTC.

The V gene is TRBV5-1, the J gene TRBJ2-5, with 7 positions matching TRBD1. The trim removed 0 bases at V and 2 bases at J, leaving 4 bases unmatched. Germline V CDR1 and CDR2: SGHRS, YFSETQ. The CDR3 has 15 amino acids. CDR3 amino acids: CASSLEDRKQETQYF. The CDR3 bases are TGCGCCAGCAGCTTGGAGGACAGGAAGCAAGAGACCCAGTACTTC.

The chain carries TRBV5-6 and TRBJ2-1; 7 bases align to TRBD2. Trimming took 0 bases from V and 12 from J; bases not matched to a gene: 3. CDR1 and CDR2 from the germline V gene are SGHDT and YYEEEE. This CDR3 has 12 residues. The CDR3 DNA sequence: TGTGCCAGCAGCTTGGCCGCTAGCGGGCAGTTCTTC. It encodes CASSLAASGQFF. The entire variable domain, with the rest obtained from reference TRBV5-6 and TRBJ2-1, is as follows: DAGVTQSPTHLIKTRGQQVTLRCSPKSGHDTVSWYQQALGQGPQFIFQYYEEEERQRGNFPDRFSGHQFPNYSSELNVNALLLGDSALYLCASSLAASGQFFGPGTRLTVL.

The table lists this clone with a few counts. The chain joins TRBV4-2 to TRBJ1-5; D ambiguous. Germline lookup yields CDR1 LGHNA and CDR2 YNFKEQ. V was cut by 4 bases and J by 4 bases, with 11 bases left in between. CDR3 length equals 14 residues. CDR3 nucleotide sequence: TGTGCCAGCAGCCGGAACCTGGGAAATCAGCCCCAGCATTTT. Its translation: CASSRNLGNQPQHF.

This clone has more than one count but fewer than ten. This chain links TRBV23-1 with TRBJ2-7; D ambiguous. TRBV23-1 is assigned to the ORF class and has an uncertain function. This CDR3 comprises 16 residues. Trimming shortened V by 2 bases and J by 0 bases, and 14 bases separated the two germline ends. CDR3 DNA: TGCGCCAGCAGTCAAAGGGAAAGAAAGCACTCCTACGAGCAGTACTTC. Its protein is CASSQRERKHSYEQYF.

The genes are TRBV5-1 and TRBJ2-3; 11 bases match TRBD2. Germline V lookup: CDR1 SGHRS, CDR2 YFSETQ. V was clipped by 5 bases and J by 5 bases; unmatched bases: 7. The CDR3 is 15 residues long. The CDR3 sequence is CASRPLAGEVDTQYF. The CDR3 DNA is TGCGCCAGCAGACCACTAGCGGGAGAAGTAGATACGCAGTATTTT. The full variable domain, its missing parts supplied by reference TRBV5-1 and TRBJ2-3, is KAGVTQTPRYLIKTRGQQVTLSCSPISGHRSVSWYQQTPGQGLQFLFEYFSETQRNKGNFPGRFSGRQFSNSRSEMNVSTLELGDSALYLCASRPLAGEVDTQYFGPGTRLTVL.

The chain links TRBV28 to TRBJ2-3, with D maybe TRBD1 (6 bases). Trimming took 6 bases from V and 0 from J, leaving 16 bases between them. The germline V gene has CDR1 MDHEN and CDR2 SYDVKM. The CDR3 totals 16 residues. The CDR3, as DNA: TGTGCCAGCAGCTCCCCCAGGGGCGTCAGCACAGATACGCAGTATTTT. Protein product: CASSSPRGVSTDTQYF.

This clone was counted between two and nine times. This rearrangement joins TRBV28 to TRBJ2-7; possibly TRBD1 or TRBD2 for D (5 bases each). The germline gives CDR1 MDHEN, CDR2 SYDVKM. The CDR3 is 18 amino acids. V lost 4 bases to trimming and J lost 1 base, with 23 bases between them. CDR3 sequence: CASSYSLGDRTFSYEQYF. The CDR3 DNA sequence: TGTGCCAGCAGTTACAGTTTGGGGGACCGGACATTTTCCTACGAGCAGTACTTC.

The rearrangement joins TRBV7-9 to TRBJ1-2; TRBD1 matches 7 bases. This CDR3 is built from 15 residues. Germline CDR1 SEHNR, CDR2 FQNEAQ (reference sequence). The junction had 8 bases not matched to a gene; V was cut back by 1 base and J by 6 bases. The DNA of the CDR3 is TGTGCCAGCAGCTTAGTGGGCAGGGGGGGCCATGGCTACACCTTC. Translated: CASSLVGRGGHGYTF.

The J gene is TRBJ2-1, the V gene TRBV18; D uncertain. CDR1 is KGHSH and CDR2 is LQKENI in the germline V gene. This CDR3 is built from 17 residues. Trimming shortened V by 5 bases and J by 0 bases, and 17 bases separated the two germline ends. The CDR3 reads CASSSFYGESSYNEQFF. The CDR3 DNA follows: TGTGCCAGCTCATCTTTTTATGGGGAAAGCTCCTACAATGAGCAGTTCTTC.

The chain joins TRBV7-2 to TRBJ2-1; D is uncertain. V was clipped by 5 bases and J by 9 bases, with 20 bases between them. CDR1 and CDR2 from the germline V gene are SGHTA and FQGNSA. The CDR3 has 15 amino acids. As DNA, the CDR3 is TGTGCCAGCAGCATGGGCCCGTCCCCGGCCAGTGAGCAGTTCTTC. It specifies CASSMGPSPASEQFF.

The table lists this clone with a count of one. This chain uses TRBV18 with TRBJ2-7, with a weak D call TRBD2 (6 bases). This CDR3 has 15 residues. Germline values: CDR1 KGHSH, CDR2 LQKENI. Trimming pared 3 bases from V and 4 bases from J, leaving 16 bases between. The CDR3 DNA reads TGTGCCAGCTCACCCGAAGGGGCAGGGAGGTACGAGCAGTACTTC. The encoded protein is CASSPEGAGRYEQYF.

The rearrangement links TRBV7-2 to TRBJ1-6; no reliable D call. The V gene's germline CDR1 is SGHTA and CDR2 FQGNSA. V was shortened by 1 base and J by 9 bases, with 7 bases between the two germline ends. CDR3 length: 13 amino acids. The CDR3 spells CASSLEGRSPLHF. The CDR3 DNA reads as TGTGCCAGCAGCTTAGAAGGGCGTTCACCCCTCCACTTT.

There are a few counts of this clone. The gene calls are TRBV4-3 and TRBJ2-5, with TRBD1 as a possible D gene (6 bases). The CDR3 is 13 amino acids. Germline lookup yields CDR1 LGHNA and CDR2 YSLEER. V lost 4 bases, J lost 4 bases, and 10 bases lay in between. DNA of the CDR3: TGCGCCAGCAGCCTACAGGGTGGAGAGACCCAGTACTTC. Translating it yields CASSLQGGETQYF.

This clone showed up just a few times. The chain couples TRBV14 to TRBJ1-2; D is ambiguous. The V and J ends lost 2 bases and 4 bases respectively, with 8 bases between them. The CDR3 has 13 amino acids. In germline, CDR1 is SGHDN, CDR2 FVKESK. CDR3 region: CASSQNSFYGYTF. CDR3 bases: TGTGCCAGCAGCCAAAACAGCTTCTATGGCTACACCTTC.

Of note for this clone: Other DNA sequences of this sample code for an identical CDR3. V is TRBV11-2 and J is TRBJ2-5; D gene unclear. V was shortened by 5 bases and J by 5 bases, with 9 bases between the two germline ends. This CDR3 region has 12 residues. Germline V gene lookup returns CDR1 SGHAT and CDR2 FQNNGV. The DNA of the CDR3 is TGTGCCAGCAGCCTCCAACGGGAGACCCAGTACTTC. It translates to CASSLQRETQYF.

The CDR3 nucleotides are TGTGCCAGCTCACCACGGTCGGCTTACGAACAAACCGGGGAGCTGTTTTTT. This encodes CASSPRSAYEQTGELFF. The chain recombines TRBV18 with TRBJ2-2; no clear D. This CDR3 comprises 17 residues. The germline CDR1 and CDR2 sequences are KGHSH and LQKENI. The V end was cut by 1 base, the J end by 5 bases, with 17 bases between.

The chain links TRBV28 to TRBJ2-1; TRBD2 aligns across 8 bases. Germline CDR1 and CDR2: MDHEN and SYDVKM. V was pared by 7 bases and J by 5 bases, with 7 bases of the junction left unmatched. This CDR3 has 14 residues. In DNA form, the CDR3 reads TGTGCCAGCATTGGAGCGGGAGACCACAATGAGCAGTTCTTC. This gives the protein CASIGAGDHNEQFF.

The chain has TRBV7-2 and TRBJ2-5, with 12 bases lining up with TRBD2. This CDR3 comprises 18 residues. Looked up from germline, CDR1 is SGHTA and CDR2 is FQGNSA. V shed 1 base, J shed 2 bases, and the junction held 8 bases outside the gene matches. CDR3 in amino acids: CASSLGELAGGMQETQYF. The DNA of the CDR3 is TGTGCCAGCAGCTTAGGCGAACTAGCGGGGGGCATGCAAGAGACCCAGTACTTC.

This clone was detected only a few times. The chain employs TRBV19 and TRBJ2-1; perhaps D is TRBD1 or TRBD2 (5 bases each). Germline V gene data show CDR1 as LNHDA and CDR2 as SQIVND (reference sequence). There are 13 residues in the CDR3. V lost 7 bases and J 0 bases, leaving 7 bases between the germline ends. The CDR3 sequence is CASTGSSYNEQFF. CDR3 DNA: TGTGCCAGTACAGGGAGCTCCTACAATGAGCAGTTCTTC.

J is TRBJ2-7 and V is TRBV28, with D tentatively TRBD1 (5 bases). V lost 5 bases to trimming and J lost 1 base, with 9 bases between them. Looked up from germline, CDR1 is MDHEN and CDR2 is SYDVKM. The length of the CDR3 is 13 residues. The CDR3 here is CASSLPGSYEQYF. The CDR3 DNA is TGTGCCAGCAGTCTGCCAGGGTCCTACGAGCAGTACTTC.

This clone occurred a few times. The rearrangement links TRBV7-2 to TRBJ1-5; TRBD1 matches at 7 bases. This CDR3 has 13 residues. The J segment lost 6 bases and the V segment lost 5 bases, leaving 4 bases of the junction unmatched. Germline CDR1 reads SGHTA; CDR2 reads FQGNSA. The DNA for the CDR3 is TGTGCCAGCAGCCAACAGGGGTCTCAGCCCCAGCATTTT. Protein sequence: CASSQQGSQPQHF. The full variable domain, its missing parts supplied by reference TRBV7-2 and TRBJ1-5, is GAGVSQSPSNKVTEKGKDVELRCDPISGHTALYWYRQSLGQGLEFLIYFQGNSAPDKSGLPSDRFSAERTGGSVSTLTIQRTQQEDSAVYLCASSQQGSQPQHFGDGTRLSIL.

This chain uses TRBV10-3 with TRBJ2-5; possibly TRBD1 for D (5 bases). Germline V gene sequence: CDR1 ENHRY, CDR2 SYGVKD. The CDR3 is 15 amino acids. Trimming took 4 bases from V and 4 from J, leaving 16 bases between them. CDR3 protein: CAISGSAGYGETQYF. CDR3 nucleotides: TGTGCCATCAGTGGGAGCGCAGGGTATGGAGAGACCCAGTACTTC.